This TCR beta chain derives from a study of blood T cells in healthy people across ages. Germline CDR1 LGHNA, CDR2 YSLEER. This CDR3 has 13 amino acids. The study's findings and limits: Changes seen in expanded clonotypes were possibly confounded by donor CMV status left unknown. Estimated diversity, derived from one million T cells, was regarded as an underestimate. Strongly correlated with naive T cell percentage was TCR beta diversity.

A note on this clonotype: The antigen is undetermined.

Combining a sample-barcoded 5' primer with a J-beta primer mix, a second PCR ran for about 6 to 11 cycles. MiXCR, run by TCRdb on the 5' RACE reads, gives a single entry per CDR3 protein. The sample holds 650,000 to 900,000 distinct CDR3 sequences, 62% seen once. The source is a man aged 30 to 45 in good health. The source material was blood. The rearrangement uses TRBV4-3 and TRBJ2-1; TRBD1 matches at 7 bases. The DNA matches TRBJ2-7 better at its end, which makes the J call doubtful. CDR3 protein: CASSQGQGSEQYF. The DNA of the CDR3 is TGCGCCAGCAGCCAAGGACAGGGAAGCGAGCAGTACTTC.